This TCR beta chain was retrieved from a study of CD8 T cells in Susac syndrome. Study results and limitations: The number of individuals included in the study's TCR sequencing and HLA analysis was acknowledged as relatively small.

From blood CD8+ and CD4+ T cells, the TCR beta chain was sequenced. Through negative isolation, CD4+ and CD8+ T cells were obtained, while TEMRA cells were enriched using FACS. Random-hexamer reverse transcription was applied to about 0.5 to 1 ug RNA. TCR beta CDR3 was amplified by immunoSEQ covering 54 Vbeta and 13 Jbeta. MiXCR, run by TCRdb on the immunoSEQ multiplex PCR reads, gives a single entry per CDR3 protein. The table records roughly 130,000 distinct CDR3 sequences, nearly 95% of them present only once. The count of this clonotype is one. Its antigen is unknown. Per germline, CDR1 SGHDT and CDR2 YYEEEE. Germline trimming cut 2 bases from V and 9 bases from J; bases unmatched to any gene: 12. The CDR3 contains 16 residues.

Sequencing input: CD4+ T cells from PBMCs. This clonotype originated in a human donor in good health. The genes are TRBV5-6 and TRBJ1-5, with 9 bases that match TRBD1. The CDR3 bases are TGTGCCAGCAGCTTTTCCGGGACAGGGCTCGATGCGCCCCAGCATTTT. Translated: CASSFSGTGLDAPQHF.